The next 2 T cell receptor beta chains were all read from a single sample in a study of shared clonotypes between healthy human individuals. Profiling relied on immunoSEQ multiplex PCR, and the TCRdb table lists in-frame clones only, not all of them. The sample includes around 1,000,000 clones, 60% to 80% of them seen just once. The specimen was memory CD4+ T cells from PBMCs. As to subset: CD45RA-negative fraction. The origin of the receptors is a man aged 18 to 30 in good health. Some clones in this sample may be carry-over from other donors' samples.

In regard to this clone: The same CDR3 can be traced to other DNA sequences in this sample. The V gene is TRBV28, the J gene TRBJ2-2; 7 bases map to TRBD1. CDR1 MDHEN and CDR2 SYDVKM come from the germline V gene. The CDR3 consists of 15 residues. The V gene end was trimmed by 4 bases and the J gene end by 0 bases; junction bases not matched to a gene: 2. In nucleotides, the CDR3 is TGTGCCAGCAGTTCCACAGGGGCGAACACCGGGGAGCTGTTTTTT. Its protein product is CASSSTGANTGELFF.

In regard to this clone: Other DNA sequences in the same sample also yield this CDR3. The CDR3 bases are TGCAGTGCCTCCACAGATACGCAGTATTTT. This gives the protein CSASTDTQYF. The chain combines TRBV20-1 with TRBJ2-3, with D unresolved. The germline V and J ends were trimmed by 6 bases and 2 bases, with 3 bases remaining between them. Germline V CDR1 and CDR2: DFQATT, SNEGSKA (reference sequence). This CDR3 comprises 10 residues.